This TCR beta chain is from a study of T cells after somatic rescue of genetic block. Germline CDR1 reads LGHNA; CDR2 reads YSLEER. This CDR3 is built from 14 residues. V gave up 4 bases and J gave up 2 bases, with 12 bases separating them. Assay used: immunoSEQ multiplex PCR; TCRdb lists only in-frame clones, some missing. The data contain about 67,000 clones, roughly nine tenths of them singletons. The material sequenced was peripheral blood mononuclear cells (PBMCs). This TCR came from a middle-aged man. The chain combines TRBV4-3 with TRBJ2-7, with D possibly matching TRBD2 (6 bases). CDR3 region: CASSRDLEAYEQYF. CDR3 DNA: TGCGCCAGCAGCCGGGACTTAGAAGCCTACGAGCAGTACTTC.